A selection of T cell receptor beta chains follows, all from one sample in a study of T cell responses to AZD1222 COVID-19 vaccine. Profiling relied on immunoSEQ multiplex PCR, and the TCRdb table lists in-frame clones only, not all of them. The sample holds approximately 210,000 clones, roughly nine tenths seen once. This material consisted of peripheral blood, taken 28 days after the second AZD1222 dose. The receptor set was obtained from an adult who received the AZD1222 COVID-19 vaccine. Each CDR3 is given with its conserved first and last residue. D genes are given only for firm matches. The size of a clone is reported for some rows only, either as once, few or many, or as a class for expanded clones.

V gene	D gene	clone size	J gene	CDR3 DNA	CDR3 protein
TRBV21-1	-	-	TRBJ2-4	TGTGCCAGCAGCACCGGACAGGGTAATTCCAAAAACATTCAGTACTTC	CASSTGQGNSKNIQYF
TRBV20-1	-	-	TRBJ2-4	TGCAGTGCTAGTTCCTTTGGCAAAAACATTCAGTACTTC	CSASSFGKNIQYF
TRBV4-1	-	-	TRBJ2-2	TGCGCCAGCAGCCAAGGTCCGAACACCGGGGAGCTGTTTTTT	CASSQGPNTGELFF
TRBV9	-	-	TRBJ2-3	TGTGCCAGCAGCGTAGGGAGGGTAGCCGGCACAGATACGCAGTATTTT	CASSVGRVAGTDTQYF
TRBV5-1	-	-	TRBJ2-1	TGCGCCAGCAACTTACAGGGTGGCAATGAGCAGTTCTTC	CASNLQGGNEQFF
TRBV7-9	-	once	TRBJ2-1	TGTGCCAGCAGCTTACCAGAAATCAATGAGCAGTTCTTC	CASSLPEINEQFF
TRBV28	TRBD1	-	TRBJ1-4	TGTGCCAGCAGTCCGGGACAGGGGTTCGGAAAACTGTTTTTT	CASSPGQGFGKLFF
TRBV5-1	TRBD2	-	TRBJ2-2	TGCGCCAGCAGCTCGGGTAGCGGGATCACCGGGGAGCTGTTTTTT	CASSSGSGITGELFF
TRBV27	TRBD1	-	TRBJ1-2	TGTGCCAGCAGCGACAGGGGAAGGCGCGGCTACACCTTC	CASSDRGRRGYTF
TRBV28	-	-	TRBJ2-7	TGTGCCAGCAGTCCCCCGACGGAATTCTCCTACGAGCAGTACTTC	CASSPPTEFSYEQYF
TRBV27	TRBD1	-	TRBJ1-1	TGTGCCAGCAGTCTACGGGACAGCACTGAAGCTTTCTTT	CASSLRDSTEAFF
TRBV6-2/TRBV6-3	-	-	TRBJ2-2	TGTGCCAGCAGTTGGGTGGTCCGCACCGGGGAGCTGTTTTTT	CASSWVVRTGELFF
TRBV7-6	TRBD2	-	TRBJ2-5	TGTGCCAGCAGCTTAGGACTAGCGGGAGGGGGACAAGAGACCCAGTACTTC	CASSLGLAGGGQETQYF
TRBV2	TRBD1	-	TRBJ1-2	TGTGCCAGCAGTGACTGGGACAGGGTATCTGGCTACACCTTC	CASSDWDRVSGYTF
TRBV30	-	-	TRBJ2-2	TGTGCCTGGAGCTCGGGGACCGGGGAGCTGTTTTTT	CAWSSGTGELFF
TRBV3-1/TRBV3-2	TRBD2	-	TRBJ2-1	TGTGCCAGCAGCCAAGCCCTGGGGGGAGGGCGGTCTGAGCAGTTCTTC	CASSQALGGGRSEQFF
TRBV11-3	TRBD1	-	TRBJ2-5	TGTGCCAGCAGCTTGCACAGGGGGCTCGGCCAAGAGACCCAGTACTTC	CASSLHRGLGQETQYF
TRBV24-1	TRBD1	-	TRBJ1-2	TGTGCCACCAGTGATGCCCGGGACAGGTCAGGAGGCTACACCTTC	CATSDARDRSGGYTF
TRBV2	-	once	TRBJ2-4	TGTGCCAGCAGTGAATCCAACGCCTTACTTTTAGCCAAAAACATTCAGTACTTC	CASSESNALLLAKNIQYF
TRBV7-2	TRBD1	-	TRBJ1-6	TGTGCCAGCAGTTTTGACAGGGGTCAACCCCTCCACTTT	CASSFDRGQPLHF
TRBV6-2/TRBV6-3	-	-	TRBJ1-6	TGTGCCAGCAGTTACGGCATATTCACCTATAATTCACCCCTCCACTTT	CASSYGIFTYNSPLHF
TRBV18	-	-	TRBJ2-1	TGTGCCAGCTCACCTTCGACCGTGGGATACAATGAGCAGTTCTTC	CASSPSTVGYNEQFF
TRBV19	-	-	TRBJ2-7	TGTGCCAGTTCGATGGCCAGGGGAAGCTACGAGCAGTACTTC	CASSMARGSYEQYF
TRBV5-8	-	few	TRBJ1-2	TGTGCCAGCGTCCCACAGGGTCCGGACTATGGCTACACCTTC	CASVPQGPDYGYTF
TRBV7-9	TRBD2	-	TRBJ2-1	TGTGCCAGCAAAGGACTAGCGTCTATTGTTGAGCAGTTCTTC	CASKGLASIVEQFF
TRBV30	-	-	TRBJ1-5	TGTGCCTACAACTCTGGACGGACTAGCAATCAGCCCCAGCATTTT	CAYNSGRTSNQPQHF
TRBV5-1	TRBD2	-	TRBJ2-1	TGCGCCAGCAGCTTGGGGACTAGCGGCAATGAGCAGTTCTTC	CASSLGTSGNEQFF
TRBV7-3	-	-	TRBJ1-1	TGTGCCAGCAGCTTATGGTACAACACTGAAGCTTTCTTT	CASSLWYNTEAFF
TRBV6-5	-	few	TRBJ1-2	TGTGCCAGCAGTTATGAACCTTGGGGCTATGGCTACACCTTC	CASSYEPWGYGYTF
TRBV13	TRBD2	-	TRBJ2-2	TGTGCCAGCAGCGAGATAGCGGGAGGGTGGACCGGGGAGCTGTTTTTT	CASSEIAGGWTGELFF
TRBV20-1	-	-	TRBJ1-1	TGCAGTGCTACATGGTACACTGAAGCTTTCTTT	CSATWYTEAFF
TRBV5-8	-	many	TRBJ2-2	TGTGCCAGCAGCCCATTGGGCGGGCTCGACACCGGGGAGCTGTTTTTT	CASSPLGGLDTGELFF
TRBV5-1	TRBD2	-	TRBJ2-7	TGCGCCAGCAGGCCGGGAGGGCAGGGCTACGAGCAGTACTTC	CASRPGGQGYEQYF
TRBV2	-	-	TRBJ1-4	TGTGCCAGCAGGGCCTACAGTACAGCTAATGAAAAACTGTTTTTT	CASRAYSTANEKLFF
TRBV11-2	TRBD1	-	TRBJ1-3	TGTGCCAGCAGCATCGGGACAGTTTCTGGAAACACCATATATTTT	CASSIGTVSGNTIYF
TRBV27	-	-	TRBJ2-3	TGTGCCAGCAGTGGTCGGGACACCACAGATACGCAGTATTTT	CASSGRDTTDTQYF
TRBV7-9	TRBD2	-	TRBJ2-1	TGTGCCAGCAGCTTAGCCCTGGGACTAGCGGGAGGGCATGAGCAGTTCTTC	CASSLALGLAGGHEQFF
TRBV10-2	TRBD2	-	TRBJ2-7	TGCGCCAGCAGTGCGCTCGGTAGCGGGAGTATCTACGAGCAGTACTTC	CASSALGSGSIYEQYF
TRBV18	TRBD1	-	TRBJ1-1	TGTGCCAGCTCACAAGGACAGGGTTCATTTACTGAAGCTTTCTTT	CASSQGQGSFTEAFF
TRBV28	-	once	TRBJ2-5	TGTGCCAGCAGTTTATGGCAGGATGCTCAAGAGACCCAGTACTTC	CASSLWQDAQETQYF
TRBV4-2	TRBD2	-	TRBJ2-1	TGTGCCAGCAGCCAAGGAGCGGGAGGGAACAATGAGCAGTTCTTC	CASSQGAGGNNEQFF
TRBV4-3	-	once	TRBJ1-2	TGCGCCAGCAGCCAAGATCAGGCAGGGCACTATGGCTACACCTTC	CASSQDQAGHYGYTF
TRBV2	TRBD2	once	TRBJ2-3	TGTGCCAGCAGCGCAACGGGACTAGCGAGGACAGATACGCAGTATTTT	CASSATGLARTDTQYF
TRBV30	-	-	TRBJ1-1	TGTGCCGGGAAGGGGGGGTATGCCACTGAAGCTTTCTTT	CAGKGGYATEAFF
TRBV2	TRBD1	-	TRBJ2-7	TGTGCCAGCGCTAATAGACAGGGGAGCTACGAGCAGTACTTC	CASANRQGSYEQYF
TRBV7-2	TRBD2	-	TRBJ2-3	TGTGCCAGCAGCTGGTCGAGCGGGAGGGCCATAGATACGCAGTATTTT	CASSWSSGRAIDTQYF
TRBV6-5	TRBD1	-	TRBJ1-2	TGTGCCAGCAGTACGCGGACAGGGGGCGACTATGGCTACACCTTC	CASSTRTGGDYGYTF